The 3 T cell receptor beta chains in this list originate from one sample, sequenced in a study of a mutant IDH1 vaccine in newly diagnosed glioma. Their antigens remain unidentified. Time point defined: week 47, end of study. Each dose of the vaccine consisted of 300 ug of mutant IDH1 20-mer peptide, with topical imiquimod. Some clones are missing from TCRdb's copy, which holds only in-frame ones; the method was immunoSEQ multiplex PCR. The table records tens of thousands of clones, about 92% of them present only once. Sequences were derived from PBMCs, sampled from a glioma patient whose treatment included an IDH1 peptide vaccine. Source of these receptors: a man aged 35 to 55 with glioma.

The sample holds one count of this clone. J is TRBJ2-3 and V is TRBV7-9; 7 positions agree with TRBD1. Trimming removed 5 bases from V and 0 bases from J; junction bases left unmatched: 8. CDR3 length: 16 amino acids. The germline CDR1 and CDR2 sequences are SEHNR and FQNEAQ (reference sequence). In DNA, the CDR3 is TGTGCCAGCAGCCCTCACTGGACAGGTAGCACAGATACGCAGTATTTT. Translated, it gives CASSPHWTGSTDTQYF.

This chain connects TRBV19 to TRBJ1-2; no reliable D call. V lost 6 bases and J 8 bases, leaving 16 bases between the germline ends. Germline CDR1 LNHDA, CDR2 SQIVND (reference sequence). The CDR3 is made up of 13 amino acids. DNA for the CDR3: TGTGCCAGTAGCACCGGCCGGACCGCCGGCTACACCTTC. This sequence encodes CASSTGRTAGYTF.

The chain carries TRBV6-4 and TRBJ1-4, with 9 positions matching TRBD1. V dropped 6 bases and J dropped 8; count of bases not matched to a gene: 4. CDR3 length equals 13 residues. Germline V gives CDR1 MRHNA, CDR2 SNTAGT. The CDR3 is CASRAGTGEKLFF. As DNA, the CDR3 is TGTGCCAGCAGGGCCGGGACAGGGGAAAAACTGTTTTTT.